This record looks at one TCR beta chain sequence and its context. No cognate antigen has been identified for it. Per-nucleotide qualities are absent, and no much larger clonotype sits a single base away. The data were obtained in a study of blood T cell repertoires in COVID-19 (dated by TCRdb to 2020 to 2021). Regarding the complete study: The collaborator samples originated in the United States, Italy and Spain and spanned the acute and convalescent phases of COVID-19. Deeply sampled blood TCRbeta repertoires from subjects exposed to, actively infected with, or recovered from COVID-19 were included in the dataset. Samples were obtained from the ongoing ImmuneRACE study (first 160 participants) and from roughly 1,300 subjects provided by 6 global collaborators. The repertoires were made available in a free public database intended to serve as a resource for research on the immune response to SARS-CoV-2. Where available, HLA class I and class II types were taken from metadata supplied by the sample provider and were not determined by assay-based typing. The prospective study material was composed of cDNA or gDNA derived from T cells, B-cell-depleted T cells, or PBMCs. The sample metadata nearly always contained a de-identified subject ID, COVID-19 status, age in years and sex. Overall study outcomes, separate from this receptor: The quantity of clinical and demographic metadata differed by source and by participant and was supplied without curation.

TCRbeta CDR3 regions were amplified from genomic DNA using the immunoSEQ Assay, a bias-controlled multiplex PCR. Per the authors' processing: Within the assay, amplification of reference gene primers was used to estimate how many nucleated cells each sample contained. To quantify the absolute abundance of each unique TCRbeta CDR3 rearrangement, sequence reads were collapsed and filtered. For each sample, productive Simpson clonality was calculated as the square root of Simpson's diversity index across productive rearrangements. This is the immuneACCESS table as TCRdb keeps it, with only in-frame sequences that have V and J called. A part of the clones is gone; compared with another copy, unresolved V genes explain less than half, and the rest is unexplained. V, J and clone size were drawn from that table, and D and trimming were deduced from the DNA. This sample gives roughly 140,000 clones in total; 75% to 90% of them show up just once. The ten largest clones add up to about 15% of the sample.

Collaborating institutions collected whole blood in K2EDTA tubes following their own protocols. For TCRbeta analysis, collaborators shipped samples in one of three forms: frozen whole blood, isolated PBMCs, or DNA extracted from either of those sample types. Trimming at the junction amounts to 5 bases on V and 0 bases on J, and the germline ends lie 5 bases apart. The CDR3 runs 13 amino acids, cysteine and phenylalanine included. Of the read, only the CDR3 DNA is kept; its 39 bases are in frame from base 1. Recombination connected TRBV12-3 or TRBV12-4 to TRBJ1-5; a tentative D call is TRBD1 (5 bases match). This TCR came from a woman aged 40 to 49 with acute or convalescent COVID-19. The sample comprised peripheral blood. The nucleotides read TGTGCCAGCAGTGACAGTAGCAATCAGCCCCAGCATTTT. It specifies CASSDSSNQPQHF.